This record looks at one TCR beta chain sequence and its context. This specimen belongs to a study of T cell changes during pregnancy in multiple sclerosis. This table comes from immunoSEQ multiplex PCR, and its TCRdb copy is limited to in-frame clones, with some not included. Of 15,000 to 20,000 clones in the sample, approximately 90% were seen once. The V segment lost 4 bases and the J segment 4 bases; nucleotides outside the gene matches: 10. The CDR3 covers 15 residues. Per germline, CDR1 SGDLS and CDR2 YYNGEE. The V call is TRBV9, the J call TRBJ1-2; TRBD1 matches at 7 bases. The source of this sequence is a female donor in good health, enrolled as a control in a pregnancy study. The sample was CD8+ T cells from peripheral blood mononuclear cells, taken in the second trimester of pregnancy. CDR3 protein: CASSFGGQVSYGYTF. The CDR3 DNA follows: TGTGCCAGCAGCTTTGGAGGACAGGTTAGCTATGGCTACACCTTC.